The clone carrying this T cell receptor beta chain was observed many times. Antigen: not known. With V trimmed by 3 bases and J by 2 bases, 2 bases remained unmatched. Germline V CDR1 and CDR2: KGHDR, SFDVKD. The CDR3 spans 14 residues. The source of the sample is a study of Graves' ophthalmopathy and Graves' hyperthyroidism. Study summary: Stable hyperthyroidism meant no ophthalmopathy within 18 months of follow-up. Whole-study findings and limits: The model flagged ophthalmopathy progression at around 70% sensitivity and 72% to 80% specificity.

Certain patients, namely those with other autoimmune diseases, uncontrolled infections, pregnancy or lactation, were excluded. For repertoire sequencing, the TCR beta CDR3 regions were amplified from RNA transcripts. HTBI primers were used in a first-round RT-PCR, which preceded a second-round multiplex PCR. MiXCR, run by TCRdb on the multiplex PCR reads, gives a single entry per CDR3 protein. The profile covers 900,000 to 1,200,000 distinct CDR3 sequences, with about two fifths appearing a single time and approximately 12% taken by the ten largest. The rearrangement uses TRBV24-1 and TRBJ1-2; 7 bases are a match to TRBD1. The TCR sequence derives from an adult man with Graves' hyperthyroidism. The specimen sequenced was peripheral blood or thyroid tissue (not recorded which). The DNA for the CDR3 is TGTGCCACCAGTGATCCGGGACAGAACTATGGCTACACCTTC. Its translation is CATSDPGQNYGYTF.